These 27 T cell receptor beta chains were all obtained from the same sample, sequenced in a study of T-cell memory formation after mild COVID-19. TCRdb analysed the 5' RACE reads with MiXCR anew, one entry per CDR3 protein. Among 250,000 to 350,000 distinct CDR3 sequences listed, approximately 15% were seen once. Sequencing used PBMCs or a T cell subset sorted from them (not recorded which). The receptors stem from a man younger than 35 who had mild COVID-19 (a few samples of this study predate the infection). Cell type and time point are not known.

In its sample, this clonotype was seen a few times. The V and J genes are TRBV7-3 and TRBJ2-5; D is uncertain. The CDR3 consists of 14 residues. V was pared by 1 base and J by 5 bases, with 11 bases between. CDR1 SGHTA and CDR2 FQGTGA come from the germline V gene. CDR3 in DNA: TGTGCCAGCAGCTTAAACGACGGTTTCGAGACCCAGTACTTC. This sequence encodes CASSLNDGFETQYF.

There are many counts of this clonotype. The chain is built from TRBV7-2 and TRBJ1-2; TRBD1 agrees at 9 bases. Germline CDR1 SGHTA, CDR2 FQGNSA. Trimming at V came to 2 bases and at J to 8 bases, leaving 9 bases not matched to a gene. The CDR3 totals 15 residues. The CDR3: CASSLYDTGGDGYTF. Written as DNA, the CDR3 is TGTGCCAGCAGCTTATACGACACAGGGGGCGACGGCTACACCTTC.

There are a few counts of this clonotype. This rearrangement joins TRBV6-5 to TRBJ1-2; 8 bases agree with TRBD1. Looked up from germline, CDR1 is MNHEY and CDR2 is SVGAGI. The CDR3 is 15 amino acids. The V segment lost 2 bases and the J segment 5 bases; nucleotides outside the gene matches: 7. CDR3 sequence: CASSYRRTGLYGYTF. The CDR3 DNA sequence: TGTGCCAGCAGTTACCGTCGGACAGGGTTATATGGCTACACCTTC.

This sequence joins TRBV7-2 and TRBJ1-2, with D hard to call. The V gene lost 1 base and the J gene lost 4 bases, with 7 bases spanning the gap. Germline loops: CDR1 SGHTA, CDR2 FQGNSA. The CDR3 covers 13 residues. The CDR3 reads CASSLDGVYGYTF. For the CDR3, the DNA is TGTGCCAGCAGCTTAGACGGGGTCTATGGCTACACCTTC.

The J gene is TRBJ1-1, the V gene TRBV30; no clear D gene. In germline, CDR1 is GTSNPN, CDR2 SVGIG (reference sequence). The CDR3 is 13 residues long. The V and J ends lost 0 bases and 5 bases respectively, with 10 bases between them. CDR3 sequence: CAWSVLGGTEAFF. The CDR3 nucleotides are TGTGCCTGGAGTGTACTAGGAGGGACTGAAGCTTTCTTT.

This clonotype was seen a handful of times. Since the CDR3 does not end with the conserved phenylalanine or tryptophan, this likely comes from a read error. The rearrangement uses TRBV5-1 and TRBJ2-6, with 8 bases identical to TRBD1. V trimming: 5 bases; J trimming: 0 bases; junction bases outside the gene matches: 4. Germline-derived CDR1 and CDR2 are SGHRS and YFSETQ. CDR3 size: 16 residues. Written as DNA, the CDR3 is TGCGCCAGCAGACCAGGGGGCGCCTCTGGGGCCAACGTCCTGACTTCC. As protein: CASRPGGASGANVLTS.

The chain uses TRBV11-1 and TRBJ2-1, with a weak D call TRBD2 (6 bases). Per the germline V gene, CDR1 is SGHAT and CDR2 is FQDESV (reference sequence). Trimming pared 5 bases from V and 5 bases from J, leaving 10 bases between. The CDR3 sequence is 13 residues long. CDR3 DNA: TGTGCCAGCAGCGTTAGCGGAGACAATGAGCAGTTCTTC. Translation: CASSVSGDNEQFF. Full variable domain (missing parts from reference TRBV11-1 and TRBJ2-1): EAEVAQSPRYKITEKSQAVAFWCDPISGHATLYWYRQILGQGPELLVQFQDESVVDDSQLPKDRFSAERLKGVDSTLKIQPAELGDSAMYLCASSVSGDNEQFFGPGTRLTVL.

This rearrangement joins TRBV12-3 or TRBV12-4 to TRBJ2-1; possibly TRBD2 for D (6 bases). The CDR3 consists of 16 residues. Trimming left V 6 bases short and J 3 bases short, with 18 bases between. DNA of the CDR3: TGTGCCAGCAGCTGGGAGCGGGCACCTGGCTACAATGAGCAGTTCTTC. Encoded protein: CASSWERAPGYNEQFF.

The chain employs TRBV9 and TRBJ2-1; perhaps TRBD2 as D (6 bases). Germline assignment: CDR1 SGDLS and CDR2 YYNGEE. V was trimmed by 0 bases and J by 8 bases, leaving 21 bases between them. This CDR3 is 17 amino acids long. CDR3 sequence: CASSVVGGGASSDEQFF. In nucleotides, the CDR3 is TGTGCCAGCAGCGTAGTGGGTGGCGGGGCGTCCTCCGATGAGCAGTTCTTC. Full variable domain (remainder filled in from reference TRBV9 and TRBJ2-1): DSGVTQTPKHLITATGQRVTLRCSPRSGDLSVYWYQQSLDQGLQFLIQYYNGEERAKGNILERFSAQQFPDLHSELNLSSLELGDSALYFCASSVVGGGASSDEQFFGPGTRLTVL.

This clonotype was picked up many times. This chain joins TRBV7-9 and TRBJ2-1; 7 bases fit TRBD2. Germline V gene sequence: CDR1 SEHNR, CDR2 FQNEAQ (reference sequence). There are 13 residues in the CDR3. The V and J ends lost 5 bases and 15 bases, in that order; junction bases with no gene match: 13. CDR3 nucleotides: TGTGCCAGCAGCCCCGGTGGACTAGTAGTTCTGTTCTTC. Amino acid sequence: CASSPGGLVVLFF.

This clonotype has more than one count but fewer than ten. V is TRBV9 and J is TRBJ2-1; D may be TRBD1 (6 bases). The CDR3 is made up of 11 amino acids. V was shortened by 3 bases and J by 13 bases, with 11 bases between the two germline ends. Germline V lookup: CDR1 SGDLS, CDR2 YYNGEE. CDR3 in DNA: TGTGCCAGCAGCGGCCGGGACACTCAGTTCTTC. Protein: CASSGRDTQFF.

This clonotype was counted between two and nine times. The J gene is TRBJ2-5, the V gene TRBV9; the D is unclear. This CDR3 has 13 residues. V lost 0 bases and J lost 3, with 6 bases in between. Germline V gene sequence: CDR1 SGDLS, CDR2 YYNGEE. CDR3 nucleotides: TGTGCCAGCAGCGTAGCCCTCGAAGAGACCCAGTACTTC. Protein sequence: CASSVALEETQYF. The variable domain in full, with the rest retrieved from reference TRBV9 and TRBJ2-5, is DSGVTQTPKHLITATGQRVTLRCSPRSGDLSVYWYQQSLDQGLQFLIQYYNGEERAKGNILERFSAQQFPDLHSELNLSSLELGDSALYFCASSVALEETQYFGPGTRLLVL.

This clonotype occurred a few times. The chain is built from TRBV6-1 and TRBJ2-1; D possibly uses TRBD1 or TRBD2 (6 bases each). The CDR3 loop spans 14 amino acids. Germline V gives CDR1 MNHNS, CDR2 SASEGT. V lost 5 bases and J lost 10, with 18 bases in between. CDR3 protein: CASSYTSGAGEQFF. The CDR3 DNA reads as TGTGCCAGCAGTTATACTTCAGGGGCGGGGGAGCAGTTCTTC.

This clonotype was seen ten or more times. The CDR3 loop reads CASSPLSGEVITQYF. CDR3 nucleotide sequence: TGTGCCAGCAGCCCCCTCAGCGGGGAGGTCATTACGCAGTATTTT. The rearrangement links TRBV9 to TRBJ2-3; 7 positions agree with TRBD2. Germline CDR1 SGDLS, CDR2 YYNGEE. This CDR3 has 15 residues. The V and J ends lost 4 bases and 8 bases, in that order; junction bases with no gene match: 13.

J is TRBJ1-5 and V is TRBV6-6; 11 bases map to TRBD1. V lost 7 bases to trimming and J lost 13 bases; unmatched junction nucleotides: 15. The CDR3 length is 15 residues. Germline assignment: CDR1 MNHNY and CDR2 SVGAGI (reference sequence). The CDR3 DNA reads TGTGCCAGCACCGATGCAGGACAGGGGGCTTGGGAGCAGCATTTT. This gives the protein CASTDAGQGAWEQHF.

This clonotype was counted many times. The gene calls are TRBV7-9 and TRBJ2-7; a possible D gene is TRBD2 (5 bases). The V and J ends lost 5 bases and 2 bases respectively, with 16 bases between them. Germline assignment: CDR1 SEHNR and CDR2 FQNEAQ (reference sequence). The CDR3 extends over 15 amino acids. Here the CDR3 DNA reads TGTGCCAGCAGCCCCGGACTGAGGACGACCTACGAGCAGTACTTC. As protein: CASSPGLRTTYEQYF.

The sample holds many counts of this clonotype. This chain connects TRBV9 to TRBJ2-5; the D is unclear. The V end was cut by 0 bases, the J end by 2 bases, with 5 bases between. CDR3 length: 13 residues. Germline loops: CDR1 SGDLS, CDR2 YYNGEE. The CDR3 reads CASSVAAQETQYF. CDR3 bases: TGTGCCAGCAGCGTAGCGGCTCAAGAGACCCAGTACTTC.

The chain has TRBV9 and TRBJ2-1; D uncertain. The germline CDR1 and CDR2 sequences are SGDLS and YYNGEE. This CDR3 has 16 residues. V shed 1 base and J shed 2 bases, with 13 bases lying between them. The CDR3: CASSVNIPGTYNEQFF. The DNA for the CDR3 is TGTGCCAGCAGCGTAAACATCCCCGGCACCTACAATGAGCAGTTCTTC.

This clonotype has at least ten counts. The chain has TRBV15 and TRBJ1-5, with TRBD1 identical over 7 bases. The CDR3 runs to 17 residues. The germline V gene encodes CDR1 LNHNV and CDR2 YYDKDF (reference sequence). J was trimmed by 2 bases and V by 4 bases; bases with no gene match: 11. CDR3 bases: TGTGCCACCAGCATCGGATTTACAGGGGAAGGCAATCAGCCCCAGCATTTT. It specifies CATSIGFTGEGNQPQHF.

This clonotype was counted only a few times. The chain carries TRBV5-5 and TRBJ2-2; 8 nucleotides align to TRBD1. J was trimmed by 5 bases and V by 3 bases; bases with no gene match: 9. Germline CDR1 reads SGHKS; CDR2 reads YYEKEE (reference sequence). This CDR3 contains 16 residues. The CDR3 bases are TGTGCCAGCAGCTCGATCAGGGGGCACGAAACCGGGGAGCTGTTTTTT. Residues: CASSSIRGHETGELFF.

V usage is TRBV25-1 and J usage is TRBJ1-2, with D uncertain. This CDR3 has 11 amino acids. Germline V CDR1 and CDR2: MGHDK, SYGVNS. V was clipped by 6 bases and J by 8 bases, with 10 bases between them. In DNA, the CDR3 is TGTGCCAGCAGGGGCCTTGAAGGCTACACCTTC. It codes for CASRGLEGYTF.

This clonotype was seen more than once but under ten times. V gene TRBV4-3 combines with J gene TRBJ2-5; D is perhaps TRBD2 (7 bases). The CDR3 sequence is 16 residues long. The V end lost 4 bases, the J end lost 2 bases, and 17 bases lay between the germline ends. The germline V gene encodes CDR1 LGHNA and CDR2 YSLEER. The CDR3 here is CASSPGPGGLQETQYF. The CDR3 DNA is TGCGCCAGCAGCCCGGGGCCGGGGGGCTTACAAGAGACCCAGTACTTC.

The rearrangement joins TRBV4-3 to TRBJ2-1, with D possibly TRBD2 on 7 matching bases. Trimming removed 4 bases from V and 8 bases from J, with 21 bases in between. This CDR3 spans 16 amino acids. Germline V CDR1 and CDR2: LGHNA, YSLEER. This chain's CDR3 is CASSPHSGGGAYEQFF. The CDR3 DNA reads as TGCGCCAGCAGCCCCCATAGTGGAGGGGGGGCCTATGAGCAGTTCTTC.

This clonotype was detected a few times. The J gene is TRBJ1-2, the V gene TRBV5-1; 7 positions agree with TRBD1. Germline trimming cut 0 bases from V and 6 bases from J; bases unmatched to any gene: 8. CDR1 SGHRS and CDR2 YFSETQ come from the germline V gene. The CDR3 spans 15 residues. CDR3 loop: CASSLDPGGVNGYTF. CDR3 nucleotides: TGCGCCAGCAGCTTGGACCCAGGGGGAGTGAATGGCTACACCTTC.

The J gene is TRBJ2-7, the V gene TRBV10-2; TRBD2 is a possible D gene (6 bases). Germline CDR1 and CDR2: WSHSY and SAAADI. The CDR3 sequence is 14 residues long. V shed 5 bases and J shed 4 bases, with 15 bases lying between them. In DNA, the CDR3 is TGCGCCAGCAGTCTGGAGGGATCCCGATACGAGCAGTACTTC. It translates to CASSLEGSRYEQYF.

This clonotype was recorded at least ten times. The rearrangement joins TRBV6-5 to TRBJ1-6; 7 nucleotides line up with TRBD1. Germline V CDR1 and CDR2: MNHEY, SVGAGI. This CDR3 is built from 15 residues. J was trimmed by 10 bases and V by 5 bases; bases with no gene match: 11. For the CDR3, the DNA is TGTGCCAGCAGTCTTTCCGACAGGGATGGATCACCCCTCCACTTT. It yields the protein CASSLSDRDGSPLHF.

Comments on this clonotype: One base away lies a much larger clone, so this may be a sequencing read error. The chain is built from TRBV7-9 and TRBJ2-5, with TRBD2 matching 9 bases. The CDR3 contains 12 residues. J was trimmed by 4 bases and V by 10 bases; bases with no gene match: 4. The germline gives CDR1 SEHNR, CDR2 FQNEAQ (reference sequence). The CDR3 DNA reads TGTGCCATCGGTAGCGGGGGAGAGACCCAGTACTTC. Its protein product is CAIGSGGETQYF.